This passage covers 21 T cell receptor beta chains from one sample sequenced in a study of early T cells in non-severe SARS-CoV-2 infection. Each CDR3 protein is one row after TCRdb ran MiXCR on the 5' RACE reads. The sample consists of under 95,000 distinct CDR3 sequences, over 9.5% of them appearing once. Material: whole blood. Receptors originate from an adult who was a healthcare worker with PCR-confirmed SARS-CoV-2 infection or an uninfected control (not recorded which).

The table lists this clonotype with a few counts. The chain is built from TRBV5-1 and TRBJ2-3; D possibly corresponds to TRBD2 (5 bases). Trimming took 4 bases from V and 4 from J, leaving 16 bases between them. The germline V gene has CDR1 SGHRS and CDR2 YFSETQ. CDR3 size: 15 residues. Written as DNA, the CDR3 is TGCGCCAGCAGCACCCACGGGGAGAGTTCAGATACGCAGTATTTT. Translating gives CASSTHGESSDTQYF.

This clonotype appeared many times. This sequence joins TRBV5-1 and TRBJ2-1; TRBD1 aligns across 8 bases. CDR1 is SGHRS and CDR2 is YFSETQ in the germline V gene. CDR3 length equals 16 residues. The ends lost 1 base at V and 8 bases at J; junction bases unmatched: 11. The CDR3: CASSLSRTGSVDEQFF. The CDR3 nucleotides are TGCGCCAGCAGCTTGAGTCGGACAGGGTCAGTCGATGAGCAGTTCTTC.

This clonotype was observed a handful of times. The genes are TRBV13 and TRBJ1-1; D call uncertain. Looked up from germline, CDR1 is PRHDT and CDR2 is FYEKMQ (reference sequence). Trimming took off 2 bases at V and 3 bases at J, with 7 bases between the two ends. The CDR3 has 13 residues. CDR3 bases: TGTGCCAGCAGCTTACGAGCTGACACTGAAGCTTTCTTT. Translation gives CASSLRADTEAFF.

This clonotype showed up just a few times. The gene calls are TRBV19 and TRBJ2-1; D is possibly TRBD2 (6 bases). V shed 5 bases and J shed 4 bases, with 12 bases lying between them. The CDR3 runs to 14 residues. The germline gives CDR1 LNHDA, CDR2 SQIVND (reference sequence). CDR3 amino acids: CASSAVGGYNEQFF. The CDR3 DNA follows: TGTGCCAGTAGTGCTGTTGGGGGGTACAATGAGCAGTTCTTC.

J is TRBJ2-1 and V is TRBV7-9; 11 bases agree with TRBD2. The ends lost 6 bases at V and 7 bases at J; junction bases unmatched: 8. Germline V gene sequence: CDR1 SEHNR, CDR2 FQNEAQ (reference sequence). This CDR3 comprises 15 residues. The CDR3 here is CASRISGRAGNEQFF. DNA for the CDR3: TGTGCCAGCAGAATTAGCGGGAGGGCCGGGAATGAGCAGTTCTTC.

This clonotype was seen only a few times. The chain employs TRBV7-8 and TRBJ2-3, with D tentatively TRBD1 (6 bases). This CDR3 region has 14 residues. Trimming removed 10 bases at V and 4 bases at J, with 18 bases between. CDR1 SGHVS and CDR2 FQNEAQ come from the germline V gene. The CDR3 region has the DNA TGTGCCACACTCCATCAGGGGCGGCCAGATACGCAGTATTTT. Its translation: CATLHQGRPDTQYF. The whole variable domain, filled in from reference TRBV7-8 and TRBJ2-3, reads GAGVSQSPRYKVAKRGQDVALRCDPISGHVSLFWYQQALGQGPEFLTYFQNEAQLDKSGLPSDRFFAERPEGSVSTLKIQRTQQEDSAVYLCATLHQGRPDTQYFGPGTRLTVL.

At least ten counts were recorded for this clonotype. V usage is TRBV19 and J usage is TRBJ2-7; D is perhaps TRBD1 (6 bases). Germline V gives CDR1 LNHDA, CDR2 SQIVND (reference sequence). The CDR3 totals 14 residues. The V and J ends lost 8 bases and 4 bases respectively, with 18 bases between them. This CDR3 is CASYQGSGPYEQYF. For the CDR3, the DNA is TGTGCCAGTTACCAGGGGAGCGGCCCATACGAGCAGTACTTC.

This clonotype came up a few times. This chain uses TRBV29-1 with TRBJ2-1; no reliable D call. V lost 4 bases and J 12 bases, leaving 13 bases between the germline ends. CDR1 is SQVTM, CDR2 ANQGSEA, per germline. There are 11 residues in the CDR3. CDR3 DNA: TGCAGCGTTGTCGATTTCTTCCGGCAGTTCTTC. Encoded protein: CSVVDFFRQFF.

J is TRBJ2-3 and V is TRBV28, with TRBD2 matching over 7 bases. Germline CDR1 MDHEN, CDR2 SYDVKM. The CDR3 loop spans 15 amino acids. J gave up 1 base and V 2 bases, and 3 bases lay outside the gene matches. The CDR3 DNA reads TGTGCCAGCAGTTTAACGGGAGGACGCACAGATACGCAGTATTTT. Translating gives CASSLTGGRTDTQYF.

J is TRBJ2-3 and V is TRBV24-1; 9 nucleotides match TRBD2. Unmatched junction bases numbered 6, after V lost 5 bases and J lost 4 bases. CDR3 length: 15 amino acids. Looked up from germline, CDR1 is KGHDR and CDR2 is SFDVKD. The CDR3 sequence is CATSAASGKADTQYF. Written as DNA, the CDR3 is TGTGCCACCAGTGCGGCTAGCGGGAAAGCAGATACGCAGTATTTT.

The chain combines TRBV7-9 with TRBJ2-7; TRBD1 or TRBD2 may be the D gene (6 bases each). V shed 2 bases and J shed 5 bases, with 10 bases lying between them. Germline assignment: CDR1 SEHNR and CDR2 FQNEAQ (reference sequence). The CDR3 length is 13 residues. CDR3 nucleotides: TGTGCCAGCAGCTTACGGGGGCTGGACGAGCAGTACTTC. This gives the protein CASSLRGLDEQYF.

This clonotype was seen a single time. The chain combines TRBV2 with TRBJ2-7; D is ambiguous. From germline, CDR1 is SNHLY and CDR2 FYNNEI. The CDR3 runs to 11 residues. Trimming stripped 1 base from V and 11 bases from J, with 9 bases between. This CDR3 reads CASSEGLYEYF. The CDR3, as DNA: TGTGCCAGCAGTGAAGGACTCTATGAGTACTTC. Variable domain in full (rest from reference TRBV2 and TRBJ2-7): EPEVTQTPSHQVTQMGQEVILRCVPISNHLYFYWYRQILGQKVEFLVSFYNNEISEKSEIFDDQFSVERPDGSNFTLKIRSTKLEDSAMYFCASSEGLYEYFGPGTRLTVT.

This clonotype was counted a few times. The rearrangement uses TRBV11-2 and TRBJ2-7; TRBD1 matches 7 bases. The CDR3 runs to 15 residues. Germline V gives CDR1 SGHAT, CDR2 FQNNGV. V gave up 6 bases and J gave up 5 bases; unmatched junction bases: 13. The CDR3 spells CASRKTGAQENEQYF. DNA of the CDR3: TGTGCCAGCAGAAAAACAGGGGCGCAGGAGAACGAGCAGTACTTC. Variable domain in full (rest from reference TRBV11-2 and TRBJ2-7): EAGVAQSPRYKIIEKRQSVAFWCNPISGHATLYWYQQILGQGPKLLIQFQNNGVVDDSQLPKDRFSAERLKGVDSTLKIQPAKLEDSAVYLCASRKTGAQENEQYFGPGTRLTVT.

In its sample, this clonotype was seen once. The V call is TRBV6-1, the J call TRBJ1-1; 8 bases fit TRBD1. The germline V gene encodes CDR1 MNHNS and CDR2 SASEGT. J lost 0 bases, V lost 6 bases, and 15 bases had no gene match. The CDR3 is made up of 18 amino acids. CDR3 protein: CASSNSPQGALMNTEAFF. DNA of the CDR3: TGTGCCAGCAGCAACTCCCCGCAGGGGGCTTTGATGAACACTGAAGCTTTCTTT.

This clonotype was counted only a few times. V usage is TRBV5-5 and J usage is TRBJ1-2; the D is unclear. Germline lookup yields CDR1 SGHKS and CDR2 YYEKEE (reference sequence). The CDR3 has 14 residues. V shed 7 bases and J shed 2 bases, with 15 bases lying between them. The CDR3 DNA sequence: TGTGCCAGCGCCTACCCCGGCGGGAACTATGGCTACACCTTC. Translating gives CASAYPGGNYGYTF.

This clonotype was observed at least ten times. This chain connects TRBV11-2 to TRBJ2-1; 9 bases line up with TRBD2. CDR3 length: 15 residues. The germline V gene encodes CDR1 SGHAT and CDR2 FQNNGV. The V segment lost 3 bases and the J segment 4 bases; nucleotides outside the gene matches: 4. The CDR3 is CASSFGLAIYNEQFF. The CDR3 nucleotides are TGTGCCAGCAGCTTTGGACTAGCGATTTACAATGAGCAGTTCTTC.

The chain uses TRBV7-2 and TRBJ2-2, with D possibly being TRBD1 (5 bases). This CDR3 is 16 amino acids long. Per germline, CDR1 SGHTA and CDR2 FQGNSA. Trimming left V 0 bases short and J 3 bases short, with 11 bases between. The CDR3 is CASSLAGLGDTGELFF. The CDR3 nucleotides read TGTGCCAGCAGCTTAGCGGGGCTAGGTGACACCGGGGAGCTGTTTTTT. Supplemented by reference TRBV7-2 and TRBJ2-2, the full variable domain reads GAGVSQSPSNKVTEKGKDVELRCDPISGHTALYWYRQSLGQGLEFLIYFQGNSAPDKSGLPSDRFSAERTGGSVSTLTIQRTQQEDSAVYLCASSLAGLGDTGELFFGEGSRLTVL.

This clonotype occurred a few times. The chain has TRBV5-4 and TRBJ2-7, with a weak D call TRBD2 (6 bases). The V end was cut by 4 bases, the J end by 0 bases, with 14 bases between. This CDR3 is 15 amino acids long. Germline CDR1 and CDR2: SGHNT and YYREEE (reference sequence). The CDR3 DNA sequence: TGTGCCAGCAGCACTGGGAGGCGGGACTCCTACGAGCAGTACTTC. It codes for CASSTGRRDSYEQYF.

This clonotype was observed many times. This sequence joins TRBV20-1 and TRBJ2-7; no reliable D call. The germline V gene has CDR1 DFQATT and CDR2 SNEGSKA (reference sequence). The germline V and J ends were trimmed by 1 base and 3 bases, with 7 bases remaining between them. This CDR3 is built from 12 residues. As DNA, the CDR3 is TGCAGTGCTAGAGGCAGGTTCTACGAGCAGTACTTC. Its translation is CSARGRFYEQYF.

This clonotype was recorded a few times. The V gene is TRBV6-6, the J gene TRBJ1-4, with TRBD1 as a possible D gene (6 bases). Germline-derived CDR1 and CDR2 are MNHNY and SVGAGI (reference sequence). The CDR3 contains 14 residues. Trimming left V 2 bases short and J 7 bases short, with 11 bases between. CDR3 DNA: TGTGCCAGCAGTTACGGGGGGCTGGGTGAAAAACTGTTTTTT. This codes for CASSYGGLGEKLFF.

This clonotype showed up just a few times. The chain recombines TRBV20-1 with TRBJ2-7; 7 bases fit TRBD1. V gave up 0 bases and J gave up 4 bases; unmatched junction bases: 12. Germline V CDR1 and CDR2: DFQATT, SNEGSKA (reference sequence). The CDR3 has 16 residues. CDR3 in amino acids: CSAREIGDRAIYEQYF. CDR3 nucleotide sequence: TGCAGTGCTAGAGAGATAGGTGACAGGGCAATATACGAGCAGTACTTC.